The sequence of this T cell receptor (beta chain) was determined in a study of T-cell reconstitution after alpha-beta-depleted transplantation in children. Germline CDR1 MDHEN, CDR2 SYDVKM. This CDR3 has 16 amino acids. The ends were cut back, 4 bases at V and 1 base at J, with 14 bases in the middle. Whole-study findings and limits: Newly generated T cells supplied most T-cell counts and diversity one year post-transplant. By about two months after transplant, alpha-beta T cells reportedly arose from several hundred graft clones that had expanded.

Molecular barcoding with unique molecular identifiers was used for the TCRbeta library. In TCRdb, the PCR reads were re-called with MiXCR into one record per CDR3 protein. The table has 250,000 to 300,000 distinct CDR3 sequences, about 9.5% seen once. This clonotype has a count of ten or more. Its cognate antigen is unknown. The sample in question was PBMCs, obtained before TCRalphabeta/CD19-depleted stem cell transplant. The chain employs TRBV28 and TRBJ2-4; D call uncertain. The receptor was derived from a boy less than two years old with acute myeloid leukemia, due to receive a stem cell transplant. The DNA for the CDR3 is TGTGCCAGCAGTTCCCGCGGTGAGGCCGCCAAAAACATTCAGTACTTC. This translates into CASSSRGEAAKNIQYF.